This T cell receptor (beta chain) was found in a study of shared clonotypes between healthy human individuals. Regarding the study as a whole: Generally, estimated richness proved larger in naive subsets than it did in memory subsets. It was observed that approximately 5% of naive CD4 clonotypes were shared across a handful of donors.

CDR1 is SQVTM, CDR2 ANQGSEA, per germline. After removal of 5 bases from V and 0 bases from J, the junction contained 3 bases not matched to a gene. This CDR3 has 13 residues. CD8 cells classed as naive were CD45RO-negative and positively selected for CCR7, excluding terminally differentiated effector memory CD45RA+ cells. Only in-frame clones appear in the TCRdb table, and some are missing; sequencing was by immunoSEQ multiplex PCR. The data show about 580,000 clones, more than 95% seen once. As regards this clone: Its antigen is not identified.

The sample comprised naive CD8+ T cells sorted from blood. The sequence derives from a young man in good health. This rearrangement joins TRBV29-1 to TRBJ1-2; 7 positions match TRBD1. CDR3 in DNA: TGCAGCGTTACAGGGGAAGCTAACTATGGCTACACCTTC. This translates into CSVTGEANYGYTF.